Following are 13 T cell receptor beta chains from one sample sequenced in a study of blood T cells in healthy people across ages. A sample-barcoded 5' primer and a J-beta primer mix were used in a second PCR of roughly 6 to 11 cycles. MiXCR, run by TCRdb on the 5' RACE reads, gives a single entry per CDR3 protein. Here the sample spans roughly 730,000 distinct CDR3 sequences, roughly 56% being singletons. Source material: blood. These receptor sequences come from a man aged 35-49 years in good health.

This clonotype was seen a few times. V and J are TRBV11-1 and TRBJ2-7, with D maybe TRBD2 (6 bases). Looked up from germline, CDR1 is SGHAT and CDR2 is FQDESV (reference sequence). V was clipped by 3 bases and J by 3 bases, with 12 bases between them. The CDR3 consists of 14 residues. As DNA, the CDR3 is TGTGCCAGCAGCTTTGCGATGGGGGGCTACGAGCAGTACTTC. Residues: CASSFAMGGYEQYF.

This clonotype was seen a handful of times. The chain couples TRBV9 to TRBJ2-1, with 10 bases identical to TRBD2. Germline CDR1 and CDR2: SGDLS and YYNGEE. V lost 0 bases to trimming and J lost 5 bases; unmatched junction nucleotides: 8. CDR3 length: 17 amino acids. CDR3 DNA: TGTGCCAGCAGCGTAGGGCTAGCGGGAGCTGGGAACAATGAGCAGTTCTTC. It codes for CASSVGLAGAGNNEQFF.

CDR3 sequence reads: CASSFLEETEAFF. The CDR3 coding sequence is TGTGCCAGCAGCTTCCTAGAGGAAACTGAAGCTTTCTTT. The chain recombines TRBV7-2 with TRBJ1-1; no firm D call. Germline V gives CDR1 SGHTA, CDR2 FQGNSA. This CDR3 has 13 residues. The germline V and J ends were trimmed by 3 bases and 5 bases, with 10 bases remaining between them.

This rearrangement joins TRBV20-1 to TRBJ2-3; no clear D gene. Germline V CDR1 and CDR2: DFQATT, SNEGSKA (reference sequence). This CDR3 contains 12 residues. V lost 1 base and J lost 6, with 8 bases in between. The CDR3 nucleotides are TGCAGTGCTAGAGCCCCCCCCGATACGCAGTATTTT. Its protein product is CSARAPPDTQYF.

A few counts support this clonotype. This rearrangement joins TRBV29-1 to TRBJ2-3; 8 bases match TRBD1. The germline CDR1 and CDR2 sequences are SQVTM and ANQGSEA. V was clipped by 3 bases and J by 3 bases; unmatched bases: 11. CDR3 length: 16 amino acids. CDR3: CSVEDLGRGRTDTQYF. The CDR3 coding sequence is TGCAGCGTTGAGGATCTCGGCAGGGGGCGTACAGATACGCAGTATTTT.

The CDR3 DNA follows: TGTGCCAGCAGCCCTCCTTCGGGGGTAGGCGAGACCCAGTACTTC. Amino acids: CASSPPSGVGETQYF. The V and J genes are TRBV6-5 and TRBJ2-5; D may be TRBD2 (6 bases). The ends were cut back, 6 bases at V and 5 bases at J, with 19 bases in the middle. This CDR3 is 15 amino acids long. CDR1 is MNHEY and CDR2 is SVGAGI in the germline V gene.

This clonotype occurred a few times. The CDR3 coding sequence is TGTGCCAGCAGTTCTGGGACACTACCCTACGAGCAGTACTTC. Encoded protein: CASSSGTLPYEQYF. This chain connects TRBV27 to TRBJ2-7, with a weak D call TRBD1 (6 bases). The CDR3 loop spans 14 amino acids. CDR1 MNHEY and CDR2 SMNVEV come from the germline V gene (reference sequence). The V end was cut by 4 bases, the J end by 2 bases, with 12 bases between.

The genes are TRBV7-2 and TRBJ2-1; a weak D match, TRBD1 (5 bases). Per germline, CDR1 SGHTA and CDR2 FQGNSA. The V end was cut by 6 bases, the J end by 8 bases, with 20 bases between. This CDR3 is 15 amino acids long. CDR3 sequence: CASRTTTGGEDEQFF. CDR3 bases: TGTGCCAGCAGGACCACTACAGGCGGCGAGGATGAGCAGTTCTTC.

The gene calls are TRBV28 and TRBJ2-3; 7 positions agree with TRBD2. V lost 1 base and J lost 3; bases outside the gene matches: 4. Germline CDR1 MDHEN, CDR2 SYDVKM. The length of the CDR3 is 15 residues. CDR3 sequence reads: CASSLFVGGTDTQYF. The CDR3 region has the DNA TGTGCCAGCAGTTTATTTGTGGGAGGGACAGATACGCAGTATTTT.

Many counts were recorded for this clonotype. The chain links TRBV20-1 to TRBJ2-7; 7 bases are a match to TRBD2. This CDR3 is 15 amino acids long. The V gene's germline CDR1 is DFQATT and CDR2 SNEGSKA (reference sequence). V trimming: 5 bases; J trimming: 9 bases; junction bases outside the gene matches: 19. The DNA of the CDR3 is TGCAGTGCTCCTTCGCCGTCGGGTCTAGCGGAGAGGCAGTACTTC. It is translated as CSAPSPSGLAERQYF.

This clonotype was seen more than once but under ten times. This sequence joins TRBV7-8 and TRBJ2-7, with D hard to call. The CDR3 spans 14 residues. Germline V lookup: CDR1 SGHVS, CDR2 FQNEAQ. The V gene lost 2 bases and the J gene lost 5 bases, with 13 bases spanning the gap. DNA of the CDR3: TGTGCCAGCAGCTTAAAGTCAGGTTTCAACGAGCAGTACTTC. The encoded protein is CASSLKSGFNEQYF.

CDR3 DNA sequence: TGCGCCAGCAGCTCCAACCGACTAGCGGGAGTCAATGAGCAGTTCTTC. Protein sequence: CASSSNRLAGVNEQFF. This chain links TRBV5-1 with TRBJ2-1, with 12 bases fitting TRBD2. There are 16 residues in the CDR3. J lost 6 bases, V lost 3 bases, and 7 bases had no gene match. The germline V gene encodes CDR1 SGHRS and CDR2 YFSETQ. Based on the CDR3 plus reference TRBV5-1 and TRBJ2-1, the full variable domain is KAGVTQTPRYLIKTRGQQVTLSCSPISGHRSVSWYQQTPGQGLQFLFEYFSETQRNKGNFPGRFSGRQFSNSRSEMNVSTLELGDSALYLCASSSNRLAGVNEQFFGPGTRLTVL.

V usage is TRBV20-1 and J usage is TRBJ2-7, with 7 bases fitting TRBD1. The CDR3 loop spans 15 amino acids. The junction had 13 bases not matched to a gene; V was cut back by 6 bases and J by 2 bases. CDR1 and CDR2 from the germline V gene are DFQATT and SNEGSKA (reference sequence). For the CDR3, the DNA is TGCAGTGCCACCAACGCTGGGACAGTGACCTACGAGCAGTACTTC. The encoded protein is CSATNAGTVTYEQYF.